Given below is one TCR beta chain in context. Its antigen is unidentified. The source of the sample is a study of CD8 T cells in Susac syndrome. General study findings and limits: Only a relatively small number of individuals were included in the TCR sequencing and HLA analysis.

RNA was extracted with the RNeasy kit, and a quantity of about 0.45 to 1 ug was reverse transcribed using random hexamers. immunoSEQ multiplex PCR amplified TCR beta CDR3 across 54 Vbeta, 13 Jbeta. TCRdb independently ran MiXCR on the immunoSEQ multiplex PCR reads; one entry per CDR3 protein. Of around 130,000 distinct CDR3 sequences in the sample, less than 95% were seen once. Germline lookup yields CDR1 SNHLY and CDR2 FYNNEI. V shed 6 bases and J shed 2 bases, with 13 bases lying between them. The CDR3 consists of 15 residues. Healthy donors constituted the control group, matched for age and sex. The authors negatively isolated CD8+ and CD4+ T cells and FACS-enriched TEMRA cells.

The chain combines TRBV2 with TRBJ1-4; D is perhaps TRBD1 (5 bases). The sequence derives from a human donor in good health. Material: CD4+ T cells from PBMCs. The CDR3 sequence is CASRAIGGTNEKLFF. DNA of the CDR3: TGTGCCAGCAGGGCAATCGGGGGGACTAATGAAAAACTGTTTTTT. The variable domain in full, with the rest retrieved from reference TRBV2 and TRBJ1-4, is EPEVTQTPSHQVTQMGQEVILRCVPISNHLYFYWYRQILGQKVEFLVSFYNNEISEKSEIFDDQFSVERPDGSNFTLKIRSTKLEDSAMYFCASRAIGGTNEKLFFGSGTQLSVL.